What follows are 17 T cell receptor beta chains derived from one specimen sequenced in a study of Ad26.COV2.S vaccination and SARS-CoV-2 variants. As to treatment: about 20 received Ad26.COV2.S at low or high dose, single or two shots; five or six received placebo; per-sample allocation not given. Specimen acquisition occurred on day 63 following the initial vaccine or placebo injection. Assay used: immunoSEQ multiplex PCR; TCRdb lists only in-frame clones, some missing. The sample shows about 350,000 clones, 75% to 90% of them seen only once. The starting material was peripheral blood, obtained in a trial of Ad26.COV2.S vaccine versus placebo. The source is a person between 18 and 65 years old who received the Ad26.COV2.S COVID-19 vaccine or a placebo.

The J gene is TRBJ2-7, the V gene TRBV7-2, with D possibly being TRBD2 (6 bases). The V gene lost 1 base and the J gene lost 3 bases, with 19 bases spanning the gap. The germline V gene encodes CDR1 SGHTA and CDR2 FQGNSA. The CDR3 consists of 17 residues. CDR3 sequence: CASSLDGRYAGNYEQYF. CDR3 nucleotides: TGTGCCAGCAGCTTAGACGGGCGATATGCGGGGAACTACGAGCAGTACTTC.

The chain is built from TRBV19 and TRBJ1-5; TRBD1 agrees at 12 bases. CDR3 size: 16 residues. The J segment lost 7 bases and the V segment lost 5 bases, leaving 9 bases of the junction unmatched. Germline V gene sequence: CDR1 LNHDA, CDR2 SQIVND (reference sequence). In DNA, the CDR3 is TGTGCCAGTAGTCTCCGGGACAGGGGGCGCGCACAGCCCCAGCATTTT. Amino acids: CASSLRDRGRAQPQHF.

V usage is TRBV5-1 and J usage is TRBJ2-1; no definite D call. Per the germline V gene, CDR1 is SGHRS and CDR2 is YFSETQ. With 0 bases removed from V and 7 bases from J, the gap between germline ends came to 5 bases. The CDR3 is 12 amino acids. CDR3 residues: CASSLDANEQFF. The CDR3 DNA is TGCGCCAGCAGCTTGGATGCTAATGAGCAGTTCTTC.

The chain uses TRBV4-2 and TRBJ2-1; 11 nucleotides match TRBD2. Germline values: CDR1 LGHNA, CDR2 YNFKEQ. V gave up 1 base and J gave up 7 bases; unmatched junction bases: 6. CDR3 size: 16 residues. The CDR3 DNA sequence: TGTGCCAGCAGCCAAGCGGAGACTAGCGGGAAAAATGAGCAGTTCTTC. Amino acids: CASSQAETSGKNEQFF.

This chain joins TRBV11-2 and TRBJ1-1, with TRBD1 as a possible D gene (6 bases). This CDR3 region has 15 residues. V dropped 8 bases and J dropped 5 bases, with 21 bases sitting between them. Per the germline V gene, CDR1 is SGHAT and CDR2 is FQNNGV. CDR3 in amino acids: CASSPRAIQGTEAFF. DNA of the CDR3: TGTGCCAGCTCCCCTCGAGCAATACAGGGTACTGAAGCTTTCTTT.

V usage is TRBV5-4 and J usage is TRBJ1-2, with D possibly being TRBD1 (5 bases). The CDR3 length is 16 residues. Looked up from germline, CDR1 is SGHNT and CDR2 is YYREEE (reference sequence). V was cut by 3 bases and J by 2 bases, with 17 bases left in between. The DNA of the CDR3 is TGTGCCAGCAGCTCTGGTGGGGCTCAGCGGAACTATGGCTACACCTTC. Translated: CASSSGGAQRNYGYTF.

V and J are TRBV29-1 and TRBJ2-3, with D possibly matching TRBD2 (6 bases). This CDR3 is built from 15 residues. V lost 6 bases to trimming and J lost 3 bases, with 19 bases between them. Germline V gene sequence: CDR1 SQVTM, CDR2 ANQGSEA. For the CDR3, the DNA is TGCAGCGTATCCGCGGGACCGGGAGAAACAGATACGCAGTATTTT. This encodes CSVSAGPGETDTQYF.

In this sample, this clone turned up a few times. The chain joins TRBV18 to TRBJ1-1; unclear D gene. Germline V CDR1 and CDR2: KGHSH, LQKENI. The CDR3 is 16 amino acids. Trimming stripped 2 bases from V and 1 base from J, with 14 bases between. The CDR3 sequence: CASSPEPSPKNTEAFF. The CDR3 region has the DNA TGTGCCAGCTCACCAGAACCTAGCCCGAAGAACACTGAAGCTTTCTTT.

V usage is TRBV11-2 and J usage is TRBJ2-5, with a possible D match to TRBD2 (6 bases). Trimming removed 1 base from V and 5 bases from J, with 11 bases in between. The CDR3 totals 14 residues. Germline CDR1 reads SGHAT; CDR2 reads FQNNGV. CDR3 sequence: CASSLGGKWETQYF. The CDR3 DNA reads as TGTGCCAGCAGCTTAGGCGGGAAGTGGGAGACCCAGTACTTC.

This chain connects TRBV7-7 to TRBJ2-3, with D hard to call. The V and J ends lost 2 bases and 1 base respectively, with 10 bases between them. Germline V gives CDR1 SSHAT, CDR2 FNYEAQ (reference sequence). The CDR3 length is 15 residues. This CDR3 reads CASSLYGVGTDTQYF. CDR3 nucleotide sequence: TGTGCCAGCAGCTTATACGGCGTGGGCACAGATACGCAGTATTTT.

The rearrangement links TRBV10-3 to TRBJ1-4, with 7 bases lining up with TRBD1. The V gene end was trimmed by 3 bases and the J gene end by 5 bases; junction bases not matched to a gene: 15. Germline values: CDR1 ENHRY, CDR2 SYGVKD. The CDR3 is 18 residues long. The CDR3 sequence: CAISDQTASGGSNEKLFF. The DNA of the CDR3 is TGTGCCATCAGTGATCAGACGGCTTCAGGGGGATCCAATGAAAAACTGTTTTTT.

The rearrangement links TRBV3-1 (or the pseudogene TRBV3-2) to TRBJ2-2; TRBD2 aligns across 8 bases. The germline V gene has CDR1 LGHDT and CDR2 YNNKEL (reference sequence). With 4 bases clipped from V and 3 bases from J, the junction kept 7 bases outside the gene matches. There are 16 residues in the CDR3. The DNA of the CDR3 is TGTGCCAGCAGCCGAGGACGGGGGGGTCACACCGGGGAGCTGTTTTTT. The encoded protein is CASSRGRGGHTGELFF.

This clone was picked up a small number of times. This chain links TRBV5-1 with TRBJ1-2; D is unresolved. The germline V gene has CDR1 SGHRS and CDR2 YFSETQ. This CDR3 has 14 residues. V lost 2 bases to trimming and J lost 4 bases, with 12 bases between them. The CDR3 DNA reads TGCGCCAGCAGCTTTGGAACCGAGGGCTATGGCTACACCTTC. Encoded protein: CASSFGTEGYGYTF.

The V call is TRBV10-3, the J call TRBJ1-2; 8 nucleotides agree with TRBD1. The CDR3 sequence is 13 residues long. The germline gives CDR1 ENHRY, CDR2 SYGVKD. Trimming removed 2 bases from V and 8 bases from J; junction bases left unmatched: 4. This CDR3 is CAISETGGRGYTF. The DNA of the CDR3 is TGTGCCATCAGTGAGACAGGGGGTAGGGGCTACACCTTC.

V usage is TRBV19 and J usage is TRBJ2-3; D not certain. V lost 4 bases and J lost 1, with 9 bases in between. The CDR3 loop spans 14 amino acids. CDR1 and CDR2 from the germline V gene are LNHDA and SQIVND (reference sequence). The CDR3 sequence: CASSTASGTDTQYF. The CDR3 DNA reads as TGTGCCAGTAGTACGGCTTCCGGCACAGATACGCAGTATTTT.

The V gene is TRBV6-6, the J gene TRBJ1-6; D gene ambiguous. The CDR3 is made up of 17 amino acids. Germline CDR1 and CDR2: MNHNY and SVGAGI (reference sequence). The V end lost 5 bases, the J end lost 0 bases, and 14 bases lay between the germline ends. The CDR3 spells CASSRAAPSSYNSPLHF. CDR3 in DNA: TGTGCCAGCAGTCGGGCGGCTCCAAGCTCCTATAATTCACCCCTCCACTTT.

This sequence joins TRBV9 and TRBJ2-1; 11 nucleotides align to TRBD2. The J segment lost 7 bases and the V segment lost 0 bases, leaving 6 bases of the junction unmatched. This CDR3 has 16 residues. Germline loops: CDR1 SGDLS, CDR2 YYNGEE. CDR3 protein: CASSVGRLAGKNEQFF. CDR3 DNA: TGTGCCAGCAGCGTAGGGAGACTAGCGGGAAAAAATGAGCAGTTCTTC.